This TCR beta chain was identified during a study of T-cell reconstitution after alpha-beta-depleted transplantation in children. This clonotype was observed a handful of times. Unique molecular identifiers were incorporated when the TCRbeta library was constructed. MiXCR, applied by TCRdb to the PCR reads, yields one record per CDR3 protein. Of 400,000 to 500,000 distinct CDR3 sequences listed, under 13% are singletons. The receptor comes from a human donor who donated a stem cell graft to a child with acute myeloid leukemia. The specimen comprised PBMCs from the stem cell graft donor, sampled from the stem cell graft.

CDR3 sequence (DNA): TGCAGTGCTAGAGGTCTAGCGGGACACGAGCAGTACTTC. Translating it yields CSARGLAGHEQYF. The J gene is TRBJ2-7, the V gene TRBV20-1; 9 bases agree with TRBD2. CDR3 size: 13 residues. Germline assignment: CDR1 DFQATT and CDR2 SNEGSKA (reference sequence). J was trimmed by 5 bases and V by 1 base; bases with no gene match: 3.